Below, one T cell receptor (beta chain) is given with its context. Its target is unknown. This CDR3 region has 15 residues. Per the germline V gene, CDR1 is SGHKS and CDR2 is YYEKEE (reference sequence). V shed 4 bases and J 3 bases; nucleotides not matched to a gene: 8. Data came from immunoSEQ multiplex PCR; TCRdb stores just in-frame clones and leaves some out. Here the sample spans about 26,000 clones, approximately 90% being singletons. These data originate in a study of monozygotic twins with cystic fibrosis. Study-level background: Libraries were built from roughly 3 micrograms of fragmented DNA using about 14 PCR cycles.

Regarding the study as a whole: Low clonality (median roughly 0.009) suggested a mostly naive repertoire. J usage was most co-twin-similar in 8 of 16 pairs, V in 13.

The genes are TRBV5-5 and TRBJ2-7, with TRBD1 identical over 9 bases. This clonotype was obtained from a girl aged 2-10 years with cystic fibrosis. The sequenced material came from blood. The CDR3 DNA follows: TGTGCCAGCAGCCAAATTCCGGGACAGGGCTACGAGCAGTACTTC. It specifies CASSQIPGQGYEQYF.